The 20 T cell receptor beta chains below all came from one sample that was sequenced in a study of cytomegalovirus exposure and HLA in healthy donors. Primers included in the PCR were 60 Vbeta and 13 Jbeta primers. Some clones are missing from TCRdb's copy, which holds only in-frame ones; the method was immunoSEQ multiplex PCR. The profile shows about 160,000 clones, approximately 75% of them singletons. Sequenced sample: PBMCs. The receptor set was obtained from a man aged 25-45 years in good health and CMV-seropositive.

This clone occurred a few times. The rearrangement joins TRBV6-5 to TRBJ1-3; D gene uncertain. The CDR3 contains 13 residues. Germline CDR1 is MNHEY and CDR2 is SVGAGI. The DNA for the CDR3 is TGTGTTATTTATTCAGACTCTGGAAACACCATATATTTT. Protein sequence: CVIYSDSGNTIYF.

For the CDR3, the DNA is TGTGCCACCAGGGGAGCAACTAATGAAAAACTGTTTTTT. Translating gives CATRGATNEKLFF. The rearrangement links TRBV18 to TRBJ1-4; D is possibly TRBD1 (6 bases). V dropped 10 bases and J dropped 0 bases, with 9 bases sitting between them. CDR3 length: 13 amino acids. Germline-derived CDR1 and CDR2 are KGHSH and LQKENI.

This chain joins TRBV5-1 and TRBJ2-3; TRBD2 aligns across 11 bases. Germline V CDR1 and CDR2: SGHRS, YFSETQ. Trimming at V came to 4 bases and at J to 4 bases, leaving 11 bases not matched to a gene. The CDR3 spans 17 residues. CDR3 DNA: TGCGCCAGCAGCGTGGGAAATAGCGGGGGGGCCCCAGATACGCAGTATTTT. Translated: CASSVGNSGGAPDTQYF.

The chain is built from TRBV11-2 and TRBJ2-5; TRBD2 is a possible D gene (6 bases). Germline CDR1 SGHAT, CDR2 FQNNGV. The CDR3 loop spans 14 amino acids. V was clipped by 7 bases and J by 1 base, with 13 bases between them. The DNA for the CDR3 is TGTGCCAGCAATCCCTTGGGGGGCCAAGAGACCCAGTACTTC. It codes for CASNPLGGQETQYF.

This chain links TRBV7-2 with TRBJ1-6, with 10 bases identical to TRBD1. Trimming cost V 1 base and J 9 bases; bases outside gene matches: 0. CDR1 SGHTA and CDR2 FQGNSA come from the germline V gene. The CDR3 runs 14 residues. CDR3 in amino acids: CASSLGDRGSPLHF. CDR3 bases: TGTGCCAGCAGCTTAGGGGACAGGGGTTCACCCCTCCACTTT.

This chain links TRBV15 with TRBJ2-3; TRBD2 aligns across 7 bases. Germline V gives CDR1 LNHNV, CDR2 YYDKDF (reference sequence). The V and J ends lost 3 bases and 2 bases, in that order; junction bases with no gene match: 5. The CDR3 spans 15 residues. Written as DNA, the CDR3 is TGTGCCACCAGCAGTGGGACTACCGCCACAGATACGCAGTATTTT. It is translated as CATSSGTTATDTQYF. Full variable domain (rest looked up from reference TRBV15 and TRBJ2-3): DAMVIQNPRYQVTQFGKPVTLSCSQTLNHNVMYWYQQKSSQAPKLLFHYYDKDFNNEADTPDNFQSRRPNTSFCFLDIRSPGLGDTAMYLCATSSGTTATDTQYFGPGTRLTVL.

This chain uses TRBV5-1 with TRBJ1-4; a possible D gene is TRBD1 (5 bases). CDR3 length equals 15 residues. Trimming shortened V by 2 bases and J by 2 bases, and 10 bases separated the two germline ends. Germline V gives CDR1 SGHRS, CDR2 YFSETQ. Here the CDR3 DNA reads TGCGCCAGCAGCTTATTAGGGGCCACTAATGAAAAACTGTTTTTT. This sequence encodes CASSLLGATNEKLFF.

This rearrangement joins TRBV5-4 to TRBJ2-3; 8 bases are a match to TRBD2. This CDR3 is built from 17 residues. V shed 0 bases and J 4 bases; nucleotides not matched to a gene: 10. In germline, CDR1 is SGHNT, CDR2 YYREEE (reference sequence). The CDR3 DNA is TGTGCCAGCAGCTTGGTCTCGACGGGGGGGCGTTCAGATACGCAGTATTTT. Translated: CASSLVSTGGRSDTQYF.

This clone was observed a handful of times. The V gene is TRBV7-9, the J gene TRBJ2-1; D unclear. This CDR3 spans 13 amino acids. Germline CDR1 reads SEHNR; CDR2 reads FQNEAQ (reference sequence). V shed 5 bases and J shed 16 bases, with 21 bases lying between them. This CDR3 is CASSTETAGNTFF. The CDR3 nucleotides are TGTGCCAGCAGCACGGAAACTGCAGGTAATACCTTCTTC. The complete variable domain, with remaining parts taken from reference TRBV7-9 and TRBJ2-1, reads DTGVSQNPRHKITKRGQNVTFRCDPISEHNRLYWYRQTLGQGPEFLTYFQNEAQLEKSRLLSDRFSAERPKGSFSTLEIQRTEQGDSAMYLCASSTETAGNTFFGPGTRLTVL.

The chain joins TRBV29-1 to TRBJ2-7; D remains ambiguous. Trimming stripped 1 base from V and 3 bases from J, with 7 bases between. Germline loops: CDR1 SQVTM, CDR2 ANQGSEA. There are 12 residues in the CDR3. CDR3 nucleotides: TGCAGCGTTGAAGGGGCGATCTACGAGCAGTACTTC. Translated, it gives CSVEGAIYEQYF.

The chain links TRBV5-1 to TRBJ1-2; 8 nucleotides align to TRBD1. The V gene's germline CDR1 is SGHRS and CDR2 YFSETQ. The CDR3 loop spans 13 amino acids. The V segment lost 4 bases and the J segment 8 bases; nucleotides outside the gene matches: 7. Here the CDR3 DNA reads TGCGCCAGCAGCCCCCAGGGGGCGCGAGGCTACACCTTC. This encodes CASSPQGARGYTF.

The V call is TRBV5-1, the J call TRBJ2-1; TRBD1 matches 8 bases. With V trimmed by 3 bases and J by 0 bases, 2 bases remained unmatched. The length of the CDR3 is 15 residues. Per the germline V gene, CDR1 is SGHRS and CDR2 is YFSETQ. The CDR3 nucleotides read TGCGCCAGCAGCTCGGGACAGGCCTCCTACAATGAGCAGTTCTTC. Translation gives CASSSGQASYNEQFF.

CDR3 DNA sequence: TGTGCCAGCAGCAGACGCCAGGGCACCGGGGAGCTGTTTTTT. Protein: CASSRRQGTGELFF. The chain combines TRBV5-8 with TRBJ2-2; weak D call: TRBD1 (5 bases). Trimming took 4 bases from V and 4 from J, leaving 11 bases between them. The germline V gene encodes CDR1 SGHTS and CDR2 YDEGEE. The CDR3 loop spans 14 amino acids.

V is TRBV5-4 and J is TRBJ2-1; 9 bases are shared with TRBD2. This CDR3 contains 14 residues. With 3 bases clipped from V and 4 bases from J, the junction kept 2 bases outside the gene matches. Per the germline V gene, CDR1 is SGHNT and CDR2 is YYREEE (reference sequence). CDR3 nucleotides: TGTGCCAGCAGCTCTGGACTAGCGTACAATGAGCAGTTCTTC. Protein sequence: CASSSGLAYNEQFF.

The chain uses TRBV19 and TRBJ2-3; possibly TRBD1 for D (6 bases). V was trimmed by 7 bases and J by 1 base, leaving 12 bases between them. CDR1 and CDR2 (germline): LNHDA, SQIVND (reference sequence). The CDR3 has 14 residues. The CDR3 DNA follows: TGTGCCAGTACCCAACAGGGTGGCACAGATACGCAGTATTTT. It yields the protein CASTQQGGTDTQYF.

This clone showed up just a few times. V is TRBV9 and J is TRBJ1-6, with a weak D call TRBD1 (6 bases). Per the germline V gene, CDR1 is SGDLS and CDR2 is YYNGEE. With 2 bases removed from V and 11 bases from J, the gap between germline ends came to 11 bases. The length of the CDR3 is 13 residues. In DNA, the CDR3 is TGTGCCAGCAGCGTTGAGGGGGAGACACCCCTCCACTTT. It specifies CASSVEGETPLHF. Together with reference TRBV9 and TRBJ1-6, the CDR3 gives the full variable domain: DSGVTQTPKHLITATGQRVTLRCSPRSGDLSVYWYQQSLDQGLQFLIQYYNGEERAKGNILERFSAQQFPDLHSELNLSSLELGDSALYFCASSVEGETPLHFGNGTRLTVT.

In its sample, this clone was seen a few times. The genes are TRBV6-5 and TRBJ1-4, with unresolved D. Looked up from germline, CDR1 is MNHEY and CDR2 is SVGAGI. Trimming took 9 bases from V and 0 from J, leaving 11 bases between them. CDR3 size: 14 residues. CDR3 loop: CASRLLPTNEKLFF. CDR3 coding DNA: TGTGCCAGTCGCTTACTGCCAACTAATGAAAAACTGTTTTTT.

For the CDR3, the DNA is TGTGCCAGCGGACAGCACTACGAGCAGTACTTC. Its protein is CASGQHYEQYF. The chain couples TRBV19 to TRBJ2-7; TRBD1 is a possible D gene (6 bases). Germline values: CDR1 LNHDA, CDR2 SQIVND (reference sequence). CDR3 size: 11 residues. Trimming took off 9 bases at V and 3 bases at J, with 9 bases between the two ends.

The rearrangement joins TRBV18 to TRBJ2-5, with 7 bases that match TRBD1. The CDR3 runs to 18 residues. Trimming took 0 bases from V and 5 from J; bases not matched to a gene: 15. Germline CDR1 and CDR2: KGHSH and LQKENI. The CDR3 here is CASSPPGVGQAVRETQYF. The DNA of the CDR3 is TGTGCCAGCTCACCACCGGGTGTTGGACAGGCCGTCCGGGAGACCCAGTACTTC. The complete variable domain, with remaining parts taken from reference TRBV18 and TRBJ2-5, reads NAGVMQNPRHLVRRRGQEARLRCSPMKGHSHVYWYRQLPEEGLKFMVYLQKENIIDESGMPKERFSAEFPKEGPSILRIQQVVRGDSAAYFCASSPPGVGQAVRETQYFGPGTRLLVL.

The chain employs TRBV19 and TRBJ1-5, with D possibly being TRBD1 (5 bases). Between the trimmed V and J ends, which lost 4 bases and 6 bases, there was a span of 13 bases. This CDR3 is 14 amino acids long. CDR1 and CDR2 from the germline V gene are LNHDA and SQIVND (reference sequence). CDR3 loop: CASSRTGLAQPQHF. The DNA of the CDR3 is TGTGCCAGTAGTAGGACGGGACTAGCTCAGCCCCAGCATTTT.